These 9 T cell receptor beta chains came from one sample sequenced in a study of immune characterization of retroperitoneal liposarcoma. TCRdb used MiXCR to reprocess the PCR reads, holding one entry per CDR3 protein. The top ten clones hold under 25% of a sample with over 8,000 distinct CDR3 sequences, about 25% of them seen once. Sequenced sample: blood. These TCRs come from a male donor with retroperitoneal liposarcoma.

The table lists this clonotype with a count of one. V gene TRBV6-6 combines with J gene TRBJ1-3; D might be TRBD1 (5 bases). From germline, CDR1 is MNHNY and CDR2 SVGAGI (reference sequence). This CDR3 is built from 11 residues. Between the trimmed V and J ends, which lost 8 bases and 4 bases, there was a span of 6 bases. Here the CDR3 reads CASEGGNTIYF. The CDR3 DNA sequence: TGTGCCAGCGAGGGGGGAAACACCATATATTTT.

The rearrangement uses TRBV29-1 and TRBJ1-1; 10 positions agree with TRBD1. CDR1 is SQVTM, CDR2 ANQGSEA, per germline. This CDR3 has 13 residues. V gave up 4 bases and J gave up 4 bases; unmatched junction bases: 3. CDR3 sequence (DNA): TGCAGCGTTGGACAGGGGGCAGCCACTGAAGCTTTCTTT. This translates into CSVGQGAATEAFF. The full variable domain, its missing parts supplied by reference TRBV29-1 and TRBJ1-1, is SAVISQKPSRDICQRGTSLTIQCQVDSQVTMMFWYRQQPGQSLTLIATANQGSEATYESGFVIDKFPISRPNLTFSTLTVSNMSPEDSSIYLCSVGQGAATEAFFGQGTRLTVV.

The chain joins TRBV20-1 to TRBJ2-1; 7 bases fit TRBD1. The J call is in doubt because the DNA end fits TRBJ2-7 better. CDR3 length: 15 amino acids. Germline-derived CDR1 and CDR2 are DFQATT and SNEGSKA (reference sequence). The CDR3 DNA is TGCAGTGCTAGACCGCCCGGGACAGCCCTCGGGGAGCAGTACTTC. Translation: CSARPPGTALGEQYF.

The CDR3 loop is CASSQDRGREEKLFF. CDR3 bases: TGTGCCAGCAGTCAAGACAGGGGGCGAGAAGAAAAACTGTTTTTT. V is TRBV12-3 or TRBV12-4 and J is TRBJ1-4; 10 nucleotides match TRBD1. The junction had 8 bases not matched to a gene; V was cut back by 5 bases and J by 8 bases. The CDR3 has 15 residues.

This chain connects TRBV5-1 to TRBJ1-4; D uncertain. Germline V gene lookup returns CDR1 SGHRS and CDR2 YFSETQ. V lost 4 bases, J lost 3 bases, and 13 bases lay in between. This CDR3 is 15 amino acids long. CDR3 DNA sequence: TGCGCCAGCAGCGTAGGGCGGTCCTCTAATGAAAAACTGTTTTTT. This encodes CASSVGRSSNEKLFF.

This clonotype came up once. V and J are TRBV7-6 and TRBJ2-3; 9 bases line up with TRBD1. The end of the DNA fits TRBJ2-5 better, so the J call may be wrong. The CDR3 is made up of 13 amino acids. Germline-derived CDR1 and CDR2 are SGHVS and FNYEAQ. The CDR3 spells CASSTGQGETQYF. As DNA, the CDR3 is TGTGCCAGCAGCACCGGACAGGGGGAGACCCAGTACTTC.

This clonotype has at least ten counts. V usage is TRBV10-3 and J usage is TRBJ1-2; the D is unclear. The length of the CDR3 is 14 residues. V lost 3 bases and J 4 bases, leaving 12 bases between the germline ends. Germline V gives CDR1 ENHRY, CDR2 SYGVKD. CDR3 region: CAISDRGQSYGYTF. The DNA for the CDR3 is TGTGCCATCAGTGATCGAGGGCAGTCCTATGGCTACACCTTC.

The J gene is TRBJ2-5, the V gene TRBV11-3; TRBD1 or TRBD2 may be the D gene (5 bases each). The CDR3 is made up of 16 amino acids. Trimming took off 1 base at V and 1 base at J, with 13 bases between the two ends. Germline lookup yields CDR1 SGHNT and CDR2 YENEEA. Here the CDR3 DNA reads TGTGCCAGCAGCTTAGTGGGACGGATACTCCAAGAGACCCAGTACTTC. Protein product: CASSLVGRILQETQYF.

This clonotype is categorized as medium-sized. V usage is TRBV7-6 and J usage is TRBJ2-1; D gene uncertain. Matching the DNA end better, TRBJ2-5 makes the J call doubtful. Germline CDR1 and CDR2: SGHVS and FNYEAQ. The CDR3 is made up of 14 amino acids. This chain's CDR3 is CASSLGAAKETQYF. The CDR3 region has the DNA TGTGCCAGCAGCTTAGGTGCAGCGAAGGAGACCCAGTACTTC.